This T cell receptor beta chain derives from a study of T-cell reconstitution after alpha-beta-depleted transplantation in children. The sample holds a few counts of this clonotype. The CDR3 is 13 amino acids. V was clipped by 8 bases and J by 8 bases, with 18 bases between them. Germline loops: CDR1 ENHRY, CDR2 SYGVKD. For TCRbeta, the library was prepared with unique molecular identifiers. TCRdb analysed the PCR reads with MiXCR anew, one entry per CDR3 protein. The table shows about 500,000 distinct CDR3 sequences, with 32% occurring only once. The chain couples TRBV10-3 to TRBJ1-2; D not certain. The sequence came from a human donor who donated a stem cell graft to a child with aplastic anemia. This material consisted of PBMCs from the stem cell graft donor, taken from the stem cell graft. Written as DNA, the CDR3 is TGTGCCATCTCCTGGACCTATCTGGAGGGCTACACCTTC. Amino acid sequence: CAISWTYLEGYTF.